This T cell receptor beta chain was found in a study of blood T cells in healthy people across ages. It was with a sample-barcoded 5' primer and a J-beta primer mix that a second PCR of roughly 7 to 11 cycles was run. Each CDR3 protein is one row after TCRdb ran MiXCR on the 5' RACE reads. The sample comprises under 1,100,000 distinct CDR3 sequences, 20% to 25% of which are singletons, and around 0.75% rests with the top ten. Overall study results and limits: As age increased, TCR beta diversity per million T cells fell in a roughly linear fashion.

This clonotype was observed many times. The target antigen is unknown. Each sample yielded at least 6 million isolated PBMCs. The V gene's germline CDR1 is SGHTA and CDR2 FQGTGA. CDR3 length: 14 residues. The ends lost 5 bases at V and 6 bases at J; junction bases unmatched: 7. This sample was shared with a second study, whose subject was T cells of mothers and their children.

The TCR sequence derives from a girl aged 2 to 10 in good health. This rearrangement joins TRBV7-3 to TRBJ2-3; 8 positions match TRBD2. The sequenced sample was blood. The CDR3: CASSPSGGSDTQYF. Written as DNA, the CDR3 is TGTGCCAGCAGCCCCAGCGGGGGATCGGATACGCAGTATTTT.